The 6 T cell receptor beta chains given below trace back to one sample, sequenced in a study of T cells in Graves' hyperthyroidism and ophthalmopathy (dated by TCRdb to between 2018 and 2021). Libraries were made using multiplex PCR. The sample was run on an Illumina HiSeq 2000. TCR beta CDR3 regions were amplified from RNA transcripts. For the first round of RT-PCR on the TCR CDR3, the HTBI primer set was used together with the Qiagen OneStep RT-PCR kit. TCRdb trimmed public reads at Q25 via fastp, called clones via MiXCR and kept in-frame beta chains. Every CDR3 protein is listed once, alongside the most common genes and DNA of its rows. Here the sample has more than 300,000 distinct CDR3 sequences; about 15% occur a single time. The ten largest account for 9.5% to 12% of the sample. Input material: blood. Receptors were obtained from a woman aged 55-70 years with Graves' hyperthyroidism.

This clonotype was seen at least ten times. This rearrangement joins TRBV10-3 to TRBJ2-1, with 8 nucleotides matching TRBD2. This CDR3 is 15 amino acids long. Germline lookup yields CDR1 ENHRY and CDR2 SYGVKD. J was trimmed by 9 bases and V by 3 bases; bases with no gene match: 10. The CDR3: CAISETSGRGSEQFF. CDR3 in DNA: TGTGCCATCAGTGAAACTAGCGGTCGCGGGAGTGAGCAGTTCTTC.

A few counts support this clonotype. The rearrangement uses TRBV6-2 or TRBV6-3 and TRBJ2-7, with 7 bases aligning to TRBD1. CDR1 is MNHEY and CDR2 is SVGEGT in the germline V gene. CDR3 length: 12 amino acids. The trim removed 7 bases at V and 2 bases at J, leaving 2 bases unmatched. The CDR3 reads CASNRGPYEQYF. The CDR3 coding sequence is TGTGCCAGCAACAGGGGCCCCTACGAGCAGTACTTC.

The chain carries TRBV19 and TRBJ1-2; no definite D call. CDR3 length: 13 residues. V was shortened by 3 bases and J by 2 bases, with 7 bases between the two germline ends. Germline assignment: CDR1 LNHDA and CDR2 SQIVND (reference sequence). The CDR3 protein is CASSIGFNYGYTF. The CDR3 nucleotides are TGTGCCAGTAGTATTGGGTTCAACTATGGCTACACCTTC.

This clonotype was seen at least ten times. The chain employs TRBV6-2 or TRBV6-3 and TRBJ2-1; perhaps TRBD2 as D (5 bases). Germline V gene lookup returns CDR1 MNHEY and CDR2 SVGEGT. The CDR3 extends over 13 amino acids. The V and J ends lost 0 bases and 12 bases respectively, with 12 bases between them. CDR3 sequence reads: CASSYSRELSQFF. As DNA, the CDR3 is TGTGCCAGCAGTTACTCGAGGGAACTCTCGCAGTTCTTC.

This clonotype was picked up many times. The rearrangement uses TRBV29-1 and TRBJ2-1; TRBD2 aligns across 7 bases. Germline CDR1 SQVTM, CDR2 ANQGSEA. CDR3 length equals 14 residues. Unmatched junction bases numbered 10, after V lost 6 bases and J lost 5 bases. The CDR3 nucleotides are TGCAGCGTAAGCCGAAGGCTAGCGGACAATGAGCAGTTCTTC. This encodes CSVSRRLADNEQFF.

To note about this clonotype: This may arise from a read error, as a much more abundant clone is one base away. The chain recombines TRBV10-3 with TRBJ2-1; 15 bases match TRBD2. The CDR3 loop spans 18 amino acids. Germline CDR1 and CDR2: ENHRY and SYGVKD. CDR3 loop: CTISGTSGRPSSYNEQFF. The CDR3 nucleotides are TGTACCATCAGTGGGACTAGCGGGAGGCCGAGCTCCTACAATGAGCAGTTCTTC.